This T cell receptor beta chain was recovered during a study of T-cell reconstitution after alpha-beta-depleted transplantation in children. CDR1 is DFQATT, CDR2 SNEGSKA, per germline (reference sequence). The V and J ends lost 0 bases and 7 bases respectively, with 24 bases between them. The CDR3 spans 18 residues. Study conclusions and caveats: Newly generated T cells supplied most T-cell counts and diversity one year post-transplant. Several hundred graft clones that had expanded were reportedly the source of alpha-beta T cells about two months after transplant.

This clonotype was detected ten times or more. The antigen is not known. Construction of the TCRbeta library involved unique molecular identifiers. Each CDR3 protein gets one entry after TCRdb re-called the PCR reads with MiXCR. In the table there are about 260,000 distinct CDR3 sequences, approximately 10% of which are singletons. The V gene is TRBV20-1, the J gene TRBJ2-2; a weak D match, TRBD1 (6 bases). This receptor was taken from a male patient between 2 and 9 years old who had a stem cell transplant for chronic granulomatous disease, so the T cells may come from the graft donor. This specimen was peripheral blood, taken 180 days after TCRalphabeta/CD19-depleted stem cell transplant. In DNA, the CDR3 is TGCAGTGCTAGAGAGGGGGCGGGTTACTGGTTTGATGGCGGGGAGCTGTTTTTT. Residues: CSAREGAGYWFDGGELFF.